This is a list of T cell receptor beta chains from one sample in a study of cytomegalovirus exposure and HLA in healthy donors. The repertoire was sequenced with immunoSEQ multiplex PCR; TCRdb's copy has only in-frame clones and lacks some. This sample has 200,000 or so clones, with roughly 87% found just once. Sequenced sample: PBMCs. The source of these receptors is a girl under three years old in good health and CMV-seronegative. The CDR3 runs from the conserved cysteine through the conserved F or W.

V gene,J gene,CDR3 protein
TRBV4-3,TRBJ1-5,CASSPDSLYQPQHF
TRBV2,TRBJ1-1,CASRETGGNTEAFF
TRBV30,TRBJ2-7,CAWSVSAYEQYF
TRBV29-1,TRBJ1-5,CSVAFGGFGPNNQPQHF
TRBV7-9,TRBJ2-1,CASSSGDSYNEQFF
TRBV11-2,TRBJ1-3,CASSLQGRGNTIYF
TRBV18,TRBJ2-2,CASSPNLAGVVRGELFF
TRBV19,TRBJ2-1,CASSIAGTSNEQFF
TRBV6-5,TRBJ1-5,CASSQNRGNQPQHF
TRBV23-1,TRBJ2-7,CASSPWGQGNYEQYF
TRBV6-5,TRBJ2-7,CASSRTSVYEQYF
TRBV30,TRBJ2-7,CAWSINRGEQYF
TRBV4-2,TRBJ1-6,CASSPSTGALNSPLHF
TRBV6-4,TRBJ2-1,CASSKGTGGTYEQFF
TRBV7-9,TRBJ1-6,CSSRTGNSPLHF
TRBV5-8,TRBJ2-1,CASSSLAGGPEQFF
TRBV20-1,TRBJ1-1,CSAREDTEAFF
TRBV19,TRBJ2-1,CASSQYWSSYNEQFF
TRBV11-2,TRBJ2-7,CASSFGTSVPYEQYF
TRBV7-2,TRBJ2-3,CASSLPGRGGTDTQYF
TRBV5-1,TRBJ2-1,CASSLSGTRSYNEQFF
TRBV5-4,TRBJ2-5,CASSLGSLKETQYF
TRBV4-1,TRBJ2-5,CASSQATSPGTSHETQYF
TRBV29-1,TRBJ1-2,CSVEGDSPANYGYTF
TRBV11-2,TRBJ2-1,CASSAGSPNHEQFF
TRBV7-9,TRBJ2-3,CASSQRLAGGMADTQYF
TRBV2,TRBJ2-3,CASSGWSDTQYF
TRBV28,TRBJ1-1,CASSPHAGVLPLRAEAFF
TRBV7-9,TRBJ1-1,CASSLAQGSVTEAFF
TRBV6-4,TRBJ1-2,CASSANGGGVYGYTF
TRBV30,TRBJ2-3,CAWSVGGADTQYF
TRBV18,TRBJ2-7,CASSPEGQGYEQYF
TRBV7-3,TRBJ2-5,CASSLRGGIQETQYF
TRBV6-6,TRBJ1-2,CASSYSLTGYGYTF
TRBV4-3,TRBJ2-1,CASSQEASTEQFF
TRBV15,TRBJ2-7,CATSPGDYEQYF
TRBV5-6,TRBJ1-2,CASSLSGQSIYGYTF
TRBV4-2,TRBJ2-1,CASSQYVSLGGSLNNEQFF
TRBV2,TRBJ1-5,CASSLGQGAGQPQHF
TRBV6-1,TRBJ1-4,CASSEDRRVNEKLFF
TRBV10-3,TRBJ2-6,CAISDDRAGANVLTF
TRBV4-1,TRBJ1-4,CASSQDVSGGNEKLFF
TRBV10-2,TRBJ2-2,CASSLAINTGELFF
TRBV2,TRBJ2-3,CASSPLAGTDTQYF
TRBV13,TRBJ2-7,CASSQRTSGPYF
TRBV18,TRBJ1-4,CASSPGRGANEKLFF
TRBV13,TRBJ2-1,CASNLLTASGSYEQFF
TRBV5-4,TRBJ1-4,CASSLLDSSNEKLFF
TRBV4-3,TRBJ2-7,CASAPGTGAYEQYF
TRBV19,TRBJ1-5,CASSMSGALGPQHF
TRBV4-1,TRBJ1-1,CASSQERQTNTEAFF
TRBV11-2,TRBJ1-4,CASSLVPGRLLFF
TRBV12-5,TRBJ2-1,CASGRQGLNEQFF
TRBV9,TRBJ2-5,CASSPSLRQGAGETQYF
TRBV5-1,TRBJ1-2,CASRVLSGFGDYGYTF